This is a list of T cell receptor beta chains from one sample in a study of vaccination effects on CD4 cells after COVID-19. These receptors are not linked to any known antigen. Here immunoSEQ multiplex PCR was the method, and the copy in TCRdb shows in-frame clones only, minus some. Of 30,000 to 40,000 clones listed, approximately 69% were seen once; the top ten hold roughly 8.6%. The sample consisted of CD4+ T cells from PBMCs cultured with SARS-CoV-2 spike peptides, taken after COVID-19 vaccination. These receptors all stem from a human donor who received a COVID-19 vaccine. CDR3s include the opening cysteine and the closing phenylalanine or tryptophan. D genes are given only for firm matches. Clone size appears in some rows only: once, few, many, or a class for an expanded clone.

v_call: TRBV5-1; j_call: TRBJ2-2; clone_size: .; d_call: TRBD1; cdr3_aa: CASSLGQGHGELFF; cdr3_nt: TGCGCCAGCAGCTTGGGACAGGGGCACGGGGAGCTGTTTTTT
v_call: TRBV9; j_call: TRBJ2-2; clone_size: .; d_call: .; cdr3_aa: CASSVLRGTGELFF; cdr3_nt: TGTGCCAGCAGCGTGCTTCGGGGCACCGGGGAGCTGTTTTTT
v_call: TRBV12-3/TRBV12-4; j_call: TRBJ1-4; clone_size: .; d_call: .; cdr3_aa: CASSRDLGEKLFF; cdr3_nt: TGTGCCAGCAGCCGGGACCTCGGTGAAAAACTGTTTTTT
v_call: TRBV5-4; j_call: TRBJ2-3; clone_size: once; d_call: TRBD2; cdr3_aa: CASSRTSGGEADTQYF; cdr3_nt: TGTGCCAGCAGCCGGACTAGCGGGGGGGAGGCAGATACGCAGTATTTT
v_call: TRBV5-1; j_call: TRBJ2-7; clone_size: once; d_call: TRBD1; cdr3_aa: CASGTGGSDYEQYF; cdr3_nt: TGCGCCAGCGGGACAGGGGGGTCAGACTACGAGCAGTACTTC
v_call: TRBV24-1; j_call: TRBJ2-1; clone_size: .; d_call: TRBD1; cdr3_aa: CATSGTGQTYNEQFF; cdr3_nt: TGTGCCACCAGTGGAACGGGACAGACCTACAATGAGCAGTTCTTC
v_call: TRBV5-1; j_call: TRBJ1-2; clone_size: .; d_call: TRBD1; cdr3_aa: CASSYTGGRNGYTF; cdr3_nt: TGCGCCAGCAGCTATACAGGGGGGAGAAATGGCTACACCTTC
v_call: TRBV18; j_call: TRBJ2-4; clone_size: .; d_call: .; cdr3_aa: CASSPGAGSKNIQYF; cdr3_nt: TGTGCCAGCTCACCGGGGGCAGGGAGTAAAAACATTCAGTACTTC
v_call: TRBV6-5; j_call: TRBJ1-2; clone_size: .; d_call: .; cdr3_aa: CASSLSPPESYGYTF; cdr3_nt: TGTGCCAGCAGTCTCAGTCCGCCGGAGAGCTATGGCTACACCTTC
v_call: TRBV6-1; j_call: TRBJ1-5; clone_size: few; d_call: .; cdr3_aa: CASSEGEQPQHF; cdr3_nt: TGTGCCAGCAGTGAGGGGGAACAGCCCCAGCATTTT
v_call: TRBV7-9; j_call: TRBJ2-7; clone_size: .; d_call: .; cdr3_aa: CASSFGQGINEQYF; cdr3_nt: TGTGCCAGCAGCTTCGGGCAGGGGATCAACGAGCAGTACTTC
v_call: TRBV12-3/TRBV12-4; j_call: TRBJ1-1; clone_size: .; d_call: .; cdr3_aa: CASSFDSNTEAFF; cdr3_nt: TGTGCCAGCAGTTTTGACAGTAACACTGAAGCTTTCTTT
v_call: TRBV13; j_call: TRBJ1-2; clone_size: .; d_call: TRBD1; cdr3_aa: CASSSLGRGRGYTF; cdr3_nt: TGTGCCAGCAGCTCACTCGGCAGGGGGCGAGGCTACACCTTC
v_call: TRBV10-3; j_call: TRBJ2-1; clone_size: .; d_call: .; cdr3_aa: CAIQGLEYNEQFF; cdr3_nt: TGTGCCATCCAGGGGCTGGAGTACAATGAGCAGTTCTTC
v_call: TRBV24-1; j_call: TRBJ2-7; clone_size: .; d_call: .; cdr3_aa: CATSDPGAHEQYF; cdr3_nt: TGTGCCACCAGTGATCCGGGGGCCCACGAGCAGTACTTC
v_call: TRBV7-2; j_call: TRBJ2-5; clone_size: .; d_call: TRBD1; cdr3_aa: CASSVDRGTQYF; cdr3_nt: TGTGCCAGCAGCGTAGACAGGGGGACCCAGTACTTC
v_call: TRBV7-2; j_call: TRBJ2-7; clone_size: .; d_call: TRBD2; cdr3_aa: CASSFMGLASSEQYF; cdr3_nt: TGTGCCAGCAGCTTCATGGGACTAGCGTCGAGCGAGCAGTACTTC
v_call: TRBV27; j_call: TRBJ1-2; clone_size: .; d_call: .; cdr3_aa: CATQVRGYTF; cdr3_nt: TGTGCCACCCAAGTTCGGGGCTACACCTTC
v_call: TRBV24-1; j_call: TRBJ1-5; clone_size: .; d_call: .; cdr3_aa: CATSDTNNQPQHF; cdr3_nt: TGTGCCACCAGTGATACCAATAATCAGCCCCAGCATTTT
v_call: TRBV18; j_call: TRBJ1-5; clone_size: .; d_call: .; cdr3_aa: CASSPGVSDQPQHF; cdr3_nt: TGTGCCAGCTCACCAGGGGTTAGTGATCAGCCCCAGCATTTT
v_call: TRBV27; j_call: TRBJ1-2; clone_size: few; d_call: TRBD1; cdr3_aa: CASSLSGQGVTGYTF; cdr3_nt: TGTGCCAGCAGTTTATCTGGACAGGGGGTTACTGGCTACACCTTC
v_call: TRBV6-5; j_call: TRBJ1-2; clone_size: .; d_call: .; cdr3_aa: CASSYGGRYGYTF; cdr3_nt: TGTGCCAGCAGTTATGGGGGACGGTATGGCTACACCTTC
v_call: TRBV18; j_call: TRBJ2-1; clone_size: .; d_call: TRBD1; cdr3_aa: CASSPGTGAAGEQFF; cdr3_nt: TGTGCCAGCTCACCAGGGACAGGGGCCGCAGGTGAGCAGTTCTTC
v_call: TRBV18; j_call: TRBJ2-2; clone_size: .; d_call: TRBD1; cdr3_aa: CASSPLGTGGETGELFF; cdr3_nt: TGTGCCAGCTCACCCCTCGGGACAGGGGGCGAAACCGGGGAGCTGTTTTTT
v_call: TRBV6-5; j_call: TRBJ1-2; clone_size: .; d_call: .; cdr3_aa: CASTKIPYGYTF; cdr3_nt: TGTGCCAGCACCAAGATCCCCTATGGCTACACCTTC
v_call: TRBV10-1; j_call: TRBJ2-5; clone_size: .; d_call: .; cdr3_aa: CASSESTGVLTRETQYF; cdr3_nt: TGCGCCAGCAGTGAGTCAACGGGGGTATTAACACGAGAGACCCAGTACTTC
v_call: TRBV10-2; j_call: TRBJ1-5; clone_size: .; d_call: .; cdr3_aa: CASSSSEGNQPQHF; cdr3_nt: TGCGCCAGCAGTTCATCAGAGGGCAATCAGCCCCAGCATTTT
v_call: TRBV24-1; j_call: TRBJ1-2; clone_size: .; d_call: TRBD1; cdr3_aa: CATSEGQGANYGYTF; cdr3_nt: TGTGCCACCAGTGAGGGACAGGGGGCGAACTATGGCTACACCTTC
v_call: TRBV7-9; j_call: TRBJ2-7; clone_size: .; d_call: .; cdr3_aa: CASSLSSGLDEQYF; cdr3_nt: TGTGCCAGCAGCTTATCATCGGGTCTCGACGAGCAGTACTTC
v_call: TRBV5-1; j_call: TRBJ1-1; clone_size: few; d_call: .; cdr3_aa: CASTDTGSTEAFF; cdr3_nt: TGCGCCAGTACCGATACTGGGAGTACTGAAGCTTTCTTT
v_call: TRBV4-2; j_call: TRBJ2-5; clone_size: .; d_call: .; cdr3_aa: CASSQGASRETQYF; cdr3_nt: TGTGCCAGCAGCCAAGGGGCTAGCAGGGAGACCCAGTACTTC
v_call: TRBV4-1; j_call: TRBJ2-1; clone_size: .; d_call: TRBD1; cdr3_aa: CASSQSKGARLNEQFF; cdr3_nt: TGCGCCAGCAGCCAGAGTAAGGGGGCCCGCCTCAATGAGCAGTTCTTC
v_call: TRBV7-8; j_call: TRBJ2-7; clone_size: .; d_call: .; cdr3_aa: CASSLGGTLYEQYF; cdr3_nt: TGTGCCAGCAGCTTAGGAGGAACCCTCTACGAGCAGTACTTC
v_call: TRBV2; j_call: TRBJ1-6; clone_size: .; d_call: .; cdr3_aa: CASKIGAGTLNSPLHF; cdr3_nt: TGTGCCAGCAAGATTGGGGCCGGGACTCTTAATTCACCCCTCCACTTT
v_call: TRBV7-2; j_call: TRBJ1-6; clone_size: .; d_call: .; cdr3_aa: CASSTRRTLSPSALHF; cdr3_nt: TGTGCCAGCAGCACACGACGGACTCTCTCCCCTTCGGCCCTCCACTTT
v_call: TRBV5-1; j_call: TRBJ2-3; clone_size: .; d_call: TRBD2; cdr3_aa: CASSFMRLAGGVAQYF; cdr3_nt: TGCGCCAGCAGCTTTATGCGACTAGCGGGGGGGGTCGCGCAGTATTTT
v_call: TRBV6-5; j_call: TRBJ1-1; clone_size: .; d_call: .; cdr3_aa: CASSYTYRGEGTEAFF; cdr3_nt: TGTGCCAGCAGTTACACCTACCGCGGGGAGGGGACTGAAGCTTTCTTT